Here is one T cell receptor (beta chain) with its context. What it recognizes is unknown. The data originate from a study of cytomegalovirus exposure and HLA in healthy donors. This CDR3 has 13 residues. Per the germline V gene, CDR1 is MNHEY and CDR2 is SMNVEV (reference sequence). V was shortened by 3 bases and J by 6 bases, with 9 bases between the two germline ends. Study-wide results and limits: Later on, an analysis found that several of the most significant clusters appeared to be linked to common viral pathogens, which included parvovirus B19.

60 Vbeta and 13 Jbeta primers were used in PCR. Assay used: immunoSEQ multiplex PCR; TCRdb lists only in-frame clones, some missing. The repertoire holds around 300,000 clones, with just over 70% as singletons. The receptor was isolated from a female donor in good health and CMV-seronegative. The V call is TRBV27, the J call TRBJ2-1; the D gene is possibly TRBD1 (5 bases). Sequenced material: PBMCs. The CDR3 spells CASSFGQGNEQFF. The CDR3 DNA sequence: TGTGCCAGCAGTTTCGGTCAGGGCAATGAGCAGTTCTTC.